The source of this T cell receptor beta chain is a study of cytomegalovirus exposure and HLA in healthy donors. Looking at the study overall: Out of several hundred genotyped donors, 81% belonged to the Caucasian-associated ancestry cluster. Points from the study as a whole: Relative to equally common others, HLA-associated TCR beta chains showed greater clonal expansion in a later analysis.

Points on this clone: What it binds is not known.

Germline V gene sequence: CDR1 ENHRY, CDR2 SYGVKD. The CDR3 has 14 amino acids. V dropped 8 bases and J dropped 3; count of bases not matched to a gene: 6. The primer mix had 60 Vbeta and 13 Jbeta primers. This table comes from immunoSEQ multiplex PCR, and its TCRdb copy is limited to in-frame clones, with some not included. The table shows about 240,000 clones, with approximately 81% occurring only once. The sample taken for sequencing was PBMCs. This clonotype originated in a girl aged 2-10 years in good health and CMV-seronegative. The chain carries TRBV10-3 and TRBJ1-1; 10 bases fit TRBD1. CDR3 sequence reads: CAICRGTGDTEAFF. CDR3 bases: TGTGCCATCTGTAGGGGGACAGGGGACACTGAAGCTTTCTTT.